The 5 T cell receptor beta chains reported below all come from one sample, sequenced in a study of blood T cell repertoires in COVID-19. Some clones are missing from TCRdb's copy, which holds only in-frame ones; the method was immunoSEQ multiplex PCR. The top ten hold 2.3% of the sample, which has some 360,000 clones, 70% to 90% seen once. The source material was peripheral blood. The origin of the receptors is a woman between 55 and 75 years old with COVID-19, enrolled during active disease.

The V gene is TRBV29-1, the J gene TRBJ2-1; perhaps TRBD2 as D (6 bases). The CDR3 consists of 11 residues. Between the trimmed V and J ends, which lost 5 bases and 9 bases, there was a span of 11 bases. Germline V gene sequence: CDR1 SQVTM, CDR2 ANQGSEA. DNA for the CDR3: TGCAGCGTTCCGATCGGGAGTGAGCAGTTCTTC. Its protein product is CSVPIGSEQFF.

This chain connects TRBV7-9 to TRBJ1-1; D unresolved. Deletions cut 5 bases from V and 11 bases from J, with 18 bases between. The CDR3 has 13 residues. Germline lookup yields CDR1 SEHNR and CDR2 FQNEAQ (reference sequence). The CDR3 loop is CASSPTESPPAFF. In nucleotides, the CDR3 is TGTGCCAGCAGCCCGACGGAGAGCCCGCCGGCTTTCTTT.

The genes are TRBV6-5 and TRBJ2-7, with 9 bases fitting TRBD1. Trimming removed 0 bases from V and 5 bases from J; junction bases left unmatched: 5. This CDR3 has 15 amino acids. The germline V gene encodes CDR1 MNHEY and CDR2 SVGAGI. The CDR3 DNA follows: TGTGCCAGCAGTTACTCAGGGACAGGGTTCGACGAGCAGTACTTC. This codes for CASSYSGTGFDEQYF.

This clone was observed once. The chain has TRBV6-5 and TRBJ1-5; D is possibly TRBD1 (6 bases). With 6 bases removed from V and 0 bases from J, the gap between germline ends came to 12 bases. The CDR3 is 15 residues long. The germline CDR1 and CDR2 sequences are MNHEY and SVGAGI. CDR3 sequence reads: CASRLQGNSNQPQHF. The CDR3, as DNA: TGTGCCAGCAGACTACAGGGAAATAGCAATCAGCCCCAGCATTTT.

This sequence joins TRBV27 and TRBJ1-1; the match to TRBD1 covers 10 bases. The CDR3 sequence is 16 residues long. CDR1 is MNHEY, CDR2 SMNVEV, per germline (reference sequence). With 5 bases clipped from V and 0 bases from J, the junction kept 6 bases outside the gene matches. The CDR3 nucleotides are TGTGCCAGCAGTCAATGGACAGGGGGGGTGAACACTGAAGCTTTCTTT. Translated, it gives CASSQWTGGVNTEAFF.